The 30 T cell receptor beta chains below come from one sample, sequenced in a study of shared T cell receptors in the human thymus. Only in-frame clones appear in the TCRdb table, and some are missing; sequencing was by immunoSEQ multiplex PCR. The sample holds hundreds of thousands of clones; roughly 90% are singletons and the top ten take around 0.0099%. The same sample was also used in a study of human thymus T cells.

The sample consisted of thymocytes. These receptors all come from a boy younger than two with a congenital heart defect.

The chain combines TRBV6-5 with TRBJ2-2; 7 bases are a match to TRBD2. V shed 4 bases, J shed 0 bases, and the junction held 2 bases outside the gene matches. CDR3 length equals 15 residues. Germline assignment: CDR1 MNHEY and CDR2 SVGAGI. Written as DNA, the CDR3 is TGTGCCAGCAGTTGGCTAGCGGCGAACACCGGGGAGCTGTTTTTT. It translates to CASSWLAANTGELFF.

This chain uses TRBV5-1 with TRBJ2-2; 8 bases map to TRBD1. The CDR3 totals 17 residues. Germline lookup yields CDR1 SGHRS and CDR2 YFSETQ. V lost 2 bases and J lost 2; bases outside the gene matches: 8. CDR3 amino acids: CASSLPGQGVNTGELFF. CDR3 nucleotide sequence: TGCGCCAGCAGCTTACCCGGACAGGGAGTAAACACCGGGGAGCTGTTTTTT.

This chain joins TRBV4-2 and TRBJ2-3, with a possible D match to TRBD2 (5 bases). This CDR3 has 16 amino acids. CDR1 LGHNA and CDR2 YNFKEQ come from the germline V gene. V was cut by 1 base and J by 2 bases, with 13 bases left in between. The CDR3 DNA sequence: TGTGCCAGCAGCCAAGGGGAGTCTGGCCACACAGATACGCAGTATTTT. It codes for CASSQGESGHTDTQYF.

This chain joins TRBV5-4 and TRBJ2-2; TRBD2 agrees at 10 bases. J gave up 5 bases and V 1 base, and 8 bases lay outside the gene matches. The CDR3 has 17 residues. CDR1 SGHNT and CDR2 YYREEE come from the germline V gene (reference sequence). CDR3 bases: TGTGCCAGCAGCTTGAGTAAGCTAGCGGGAGTAACCGGGGAGCTGTTTTTT. It specifies CASSLSKLAGVTGELFF.

V usage is TRBV11-2 and J usage is TRBJ2-2, with D perhaps TRBD1 (5 bases). The CDR3 length is 16 residues. Germline lookup yields CDR1 SGHAT and CDR2 FQNNGV. The ends were cut back, 3 bases at V and 4 bases at J, with 15 bases in the middle. The CDR3 sequence is CASSFAGHEATGELFF. In DNA form, the CDR3 reads TGTGCCAGCAGCTTCGCCGGACACGAAGCCACCGGGGAGCTGTTTTTT. The full variable domain, in which reference TRBV11-2 and TRBJ2-2 provide the parts outside the CDR3, is EAGVAQSPRYKIIEKRQSVAFWCNPISGHATLYWYQQILGQGPKLLIQFQNNGVVDDSQLPKDRFSAERLKGVDSTLKIQPAKLEDSAVYLCASSFAGHEATGELFFGEGSRLTVL.

This chain connects TRBV2 to TRBJ2-1; TRBD2 matches 10 bases. Per germline, CDR1 SNHLY and CDR2 FYNNEI. Trimming took 3 bases from V and 13 from J; bases not matched to a gene: 15. CDR3 length: 16 residues. In nucleotides, the CDR3 is TGTGCCAGCAGTGACCTTGGAGCGGGAGGGCCTAAGGAACAGTTCTTC. Its translation: CASSDLGAGGPKEQFF.

Written as DNA, the CDR3 is TGCAGCGTTGAAGATCGGGGGGGGCTTGGCTACACCTTC. Translation: CSVEDRGGLGYTF. The chain uses TRBV29-1 and TRBJ1-2, with TRBD1 as a possible D gene (6 bases). The ends were cut back, 0 bases at V and 7 bases at J, with 12 bases in the middle. Germline V gene data show CDR1 as SQVTM and CDR2 as ANQGSEA. The CDR3 contains 13 residues.

The chain employs TRBV18 and TRBJ2-4; D remains unclear. This CDR3 region has 14 residues. Germline V CDR1 and CDR2: KGHSH, LQKENI. Deletions cut 0 bases from V and 6 bases from J, with 9 bases between. The CDR3 here is CASSPPRKRNIQYF. The DNA of the CDR3 is TGTGCCAGCTCACCACCGAGGAAACGAAACATTCAGTACTTC.

The chain uses TRBV5-4 and TRBJ2-1, with D tentatively TRBD2 (6 bases). Trimming took off 5 bases at V and 2 bases at J, with 14 bases between the two ends. Per germline, CDR1 SGHNT and CDR2 YYREEE (reference sequence). This CDR3 is 15 amino acids long. In nucleotides, the CDR3 is TGTGCCAGCAGTTCCCCGGGAGTCACCTACAATGAGCAGTTCTTC. Amino acid sequence: CASSSPGVTYNEQFF.

This sequence joins TRBV5-6 and TRBJ1-4; TRBD1 matches at 7 bases. Germline V gives CDR1 SGHDT, CDR2 YYEEEE. The CDR3 consists of 17 residues. Trimming at V came to 1 base and at J to 8 bases, leaving 14 bases not matched to a gene. CDR3 sequence: CASSLYGEGGLGEKLFF. For the CDR3, the DNA is TGTGCCAGCAGCTTGTACGGGGAAGGGGGCCTTGGGGAAAAACTGTTTTTT.

V and J are TRBV25-1 and TRBJ2-1; D is possibly TRBD1 (6 bases). Looked up from germline, CDR1 is MGHDK and CDR2 is SYGVNS. CDR3 size: 15 residues. V was clipped by 2 bases and J by 8 bases, with 16 bases between them. This chain's CDR3 is CASSELGAGLHEQFF. CDR3 DNA: TGTGCCAGCAGTGAACTGGGGGCCGGACTTCATGAGCAGTTCTTC.

The rearrangement uses TRBV25-1 and TRBJ2-7; 9 positions match TRBD2. Germline CDR1 reads MGHDK; CDR2 reads SYGVNS. J lost 5 bases, V lost 2 bases, and 7 bases had no gene match. The CDR3 totals 15 residues. The CDR3 is CASSETGLARDEQYF. The CDR3 DNA follows: TGTGCCAGCAGTGAAACGGGACTAGCTAGAGACGAGCAGTACTTC.

V usage is TRBV30 and J usage is TRBJ2-7; perhaps TRBD2 as D (6 bases). V was trimmed by 8 bases and J by 2 bases, leaving 19 bases between them. This CDR3 is built from 14 residues. Per the germline V gene, CDR1 is GTSNPN and CDR2 is SVGIG (reference sequence). CDR3 sequence (DNA): TGTGCCGTCGGAGGGTTTTCACTTACCTACGAGCAGTACTTC. Translating it yields CAVGGFSLTYEQYF.

The J gene is TRBJ1-4, the V gene TRBV9; TRBD1 agrees at 9 bases. After removal of 3 bases from V and 4 bases from J, the junction contained 4 bases not matched to a gene. The CDR3 contains 15 residues. The germline V gene has CDR1 SGDLS and CDR2 YYNGEE. CDR3 DNA sequence: TGTGCCAGCAGCGAACAGGGGGCAGGTAATGAAAAACTGTTTTTT. This codes for CASSEQGAGNEKLFF.

This clone came up once. CDR3 in amino acids: CASQIHYEQYF. The CDR3 DNA follows: TGTGCCAGCCAAATTCATTACGAGCAGTACTTC. V and J are TRBV6-1 and TRBJ2-7; D unresolved. In germline, CDR1 is MNHNS, CDR2 SASEGT. Trimming took 8 bases from V and 4 from J, leaving 9 bases between them. The length of the CDR3 is 11 residues.

The chain carries TRBV11-2 and TRBJ2-5; a possible D gene is TRBD2 (6 bases). The J call may be mistaken, given a closer DNA end match to TRBJ2-7. The CDR3 is made up of 17 amino acids. From germline, CDR1 is SGHAT and CDR2 FQNNGV. In nucleotides, the CDR3 is TGTGCCAGCAGCTCAACCCGGGCTGAGGACTACTGCGACGAGCAGTACTTC. It codes for CASSSTRAEDYCDEQYF.

This clone has a handful of counts. The rearrangement links TRBV12-5 to TRBJ2-5, with D maybe TRBD2 (7 bases). The germline V gene encodes CDR1 LGHNT and CDR2 FRNRAP. The CDR3 has 13 amino acids. V gave up 4 bases and J gave up 4 bases, with 10 bases separating them. Written as DNA, the CDR3 is TGTGCTAGTGGTTCGGGGGGCATAGAGACCCAGTACTTC. Protein product: CASGSGGIETQYF.

The chain employs TRBV6-1 and TRBJ2-1, with D tentatively TRBD1 (6 bases). The length of the CDR3 is 13 residues. The germline V gene has CDR1 MNHNS and CDR2 SASEGT. Trimming pared 6 bases from V and 3 bases from J, leaving 9 bases between. CDR3 DNA: TGTGCCAGCAGGACAGGAGTCTACAATGAGCAGTTCTTC. This translates into CASRTGVYNEQFF.

The chain recombines TRBV5-1 with TRBJ2-1, with D maybe TRBD2 (5 bases). V was pared by 1 base and J by 3 bases, with 8 bases between. This CDR3 has 14 residues. CDR1 and CDR2 (germline): SGHRS, YFSETQ. The CDR3 sequence is CASSLTGFYNEQFF. CDR3 DNA: TGCGCCAGCAGCTTGACGGGATTCTACAATGAGCAGTTCTTC.

The rearrangement joins TRBV11-2 to TRBJ2-7; 10 bases match TRBD1. The CDR3 length is 16 residues. The ends lost 2 bases at V and 1 base at J; junction bases unmatched: 5. Germline V gives CDR1 SGHAT, CDR2 FQNNGV. The CDR3 is CASSLYVGQGSYEQYF. The CDR3, as DNA: TGTGCCAGCAGCTTATATGTGGGACAGGGGTCCTACGAGCAGTACTTC.

V and J are TRBV27 and TRBJ2-5, with TRBD1 matching 11 bases. The CDR3 contains 14 residues. The V and J ends lost 10 bases and 4 bases, in that order; junction bases with no gene match: 8. Looked up from germline, CDR1 is MNHEY and CDR2 is SMNVEV (reference sequence). The CDR3 bases are TGTGCCACCCTGGGACAGGGGGAATCAGAGACCCAGTACTTC. Translation: CATLGQGESETQYF.

The chain employs TRBV6-5 and TRBJ2-7, with D perhaps TRBD2 (6 bases). Germline V CDR1 and CDR2: MNHEY, SVGAGI. This CDR3 is 16 amino acids long. V lost 4 bases to trimming and J lost 2 bases, with 18 bases between them. The CDR3 DNA sequence: TGTGCCAGCAGTTCCGGTCTTGGGGAGGTTACCTACGAGCAGTACTTC. Residues: CASSSGLGEVTYEQYF.

The rearrangement uses TRBV27 and TRBJ1-4; D is undetermined. Germline V gene data show CDR1 as MNHEY and CDR2 as SMNVEV (reference sequence). Trimming took off 0 bases at V and 6 bases at J, with 8 bases between the two ends. The CDR3 length is 14 residues. The CDR3 loop is CASSLSSLHEKLFF. CDR3 nucleotides: TGTGCCAGCAGTTTATCAAGCCTCCATGAAAAACTGTTTTTT.

The rearrangement links TRBV27 to TRBJ2-7, with 11 bases matching TRBD1. The V and J ends lost 8 bases and 3 bases, in that order; junction bases with no gene match: 6. CDR3 length: 14 residues. Germline CDR1 MNHEY, CDR2 SMNVEV (reference sequence). CDR3 coding DNA: TGTGCCAGCGCCTGGGGGACAGGGGGCTACGAGCAGTACTTC. It is translated as CASAWGTGGYEQYF.

This chain joins TRBV7-3 and TRBJ2-1; D may be TRBD1 (5 bases). CDR1 and CDR2 (germline): SGHTA, FQGTGA. The CDR3 consists of 18 residues. V was clipped by 2 bases and J by 1 base, with 18 bases between them. The DNA for the CDR3 is TGTGCCAGCAGCTTAGGCCAGGGCAGGCCAAATTCCTACAATGAGCAGTTCTTC. This translates into CASSLGQGRPNSYNEQFF.

The chain carries TRBV10-3 and TRBJ2-7; 8 bases line up with TRBD1. The CDR3 runs to 14 residues. The germline CDR1 and CDR2 sequences are ENHRY and SYGVKD. Losses at the gene ends were 5 bases for V and 7 bases for J; bases not matched to a gene: 10. The CDR3 loop is CAISPGQEDAEQYF. CDR3 nucleotide sequence: TGTGCCATCAGTCCGGGACAGGAGGATGCGGAGCAGTACTTC.

CDR3: CATQEGHGYEQYF. The CDR3, as DNA: TGTGCCACCCAGGAGGGTCACGGGTACGAGCAGTACTTC. The rearrangement joins TRBV15 to TRBJ2-7, with TRBD2 as a possible D gene (6 bases). This CDR3 has 13 amino acids. Germline V gives CDR1 LNHNV, CDR2 YYDKDF (reference sequence). V was shortened by 8 bases and J by 4 bases, with 15 bases between the two germline ends.

This clone was seen more than once but under ten times. This chain connects TRBV2 to TRBJ1-2; 9 bases match TRBD1. The V gene's germline CDR1 is SNHLY and CDR2 FYNNEI. The CDR3 is 20 amino acids. The V and J ends lost 5 bases and 0 bases, in that order; junction bases with no gene match: 19. The CDR3 loop is CASSSPRGGTGSGSNYGYTF. The CDR3 coding sequence is TGTGCCAGCAGTTCGCCAAGAGGTGGGACAGGGTCGGGATCTAACTATGGCTACACCTTC.

The chain carries TRBV28 and TRBJ2-3; 11 positions agree with TRBD2. This CDR3 contains 19 residues. CDR1 MDHEN and CDR2 SYDVKM come from the germline V gene. Trimming at V came to 4 bases and at J to 6 bases, leaving 18 bases not matched to a gene. The CDR3 DNA is TGTGCCAGCAGTTCCCCTTTTCCCTTACTAGCGGGAGTGAAGGATACGCAGTATTTT. Its protein product is CASSSPFPLLAGVKDTQYF.

On this clone itself: At one end, the junction sequence differs from germline, possibly due to a read error. The CDR3 DNA sequence: TGTGCCAGCAGTTACGGGACAAAAGCGGCGATTTTT. Its translation is CASSYGTKAAIF. This sequence joins TRBV6-5 and TRBJ1-1; the D gene is possibly TRBD1 (6 bases). Germline lookup yields CDR1 MNHEY and CDR2 SVGAGI. This CDR3 spans 12 amino acids.